The present T cell receptor beta chain was sequenced within a study of prognosis after radiotherapy for stage I lung cancer (dated by TCRdb to 2020 to 2023). Concerning the study at large: Between April 2018 and January 2019, approximately 18 stage I NSCLC patients were enrolled in Nanjing, China. Under 15 of the patients were found to have newly diagnosed primary stage I lung tumors, and five were living with oligometastatic NSCLC after surgical resection of the primary tumor. All patients were considered medically inoperable, owing to comorbidities in around twelve and refusal of surgery in over 5. Ages in the cohort of more than 10 men and 6 women ranged from roughly 50 to 85 years, with a median of 74. Squamous cell carcinoma histology was identified in roughly seven patients, and adenocarcinoma histology was identified in twelve patients. Image-guided IMRT or VMAT was used to deliver SBRT in 3 to 5 fractions at a biologically effective dose of at least 100 Gy. No patient received concurrent therapy alongside SBRT. About 20% of the 19 patients developed distant metastases after SBRT, at a median of roughly seven months; the other 15 showed no significant progression. Peripheral blood TCR beta repertoires were profiled in stage I NSCLC patients before and after stereotactic body radiotherapy, and the study then linked these repertoires to distant failure. The study took one blood sample before SBRT and one after SBRT from each of roughly 20 patients and sequenced all 40 or so samples.

All patients had node-negative disease on CT and PET/CT, and none had a history of other malignancies or had previously received chemotherapy or radiotherapy. At each of two time points, six milliliters of peripheral venous blood were collected into EDTA tubes. PBMCs were isolated by Ficoll-Paque Plus density-gradient centrifugation. Samples were stored at -80°C immediately after collection until analysis. With regard to this clonotype: Its binding antigen is unknown. No base quality information exists; no much larger clone differs at one position.

Two rounds of multiplex PCR were used to amplify the TCR beta CDR3 region from genomic DNA. The first PCR round used primers specific to each TRBV and TRBJ gene, with sequences filed in Chinese patent CN105087789A. Universal primers were used in the second round of PCR. The Roche High Pure PCR Template Preparation Kit was used to extract genomic DNA from frozen PBMCs. Libraries were sequenced paired-end with 151 bp reads on an Illumina HiSeq 3000. The original pipeline was this. CutAdapt was used to remove raw reads lacking the multiplex PCR primer sequences. High-quality paired reads were merged into contigs with PEAR. By alignment to reference sequences, MiXCR assigned TRB V, D and J gene segments to each contig. CDR3 sequences were clustered by base quality and sequence similarity to remove sequencing errors. Diversity was measured as Shannon entropy normalized by the natural log of productive TCR sequence number. Clonality was computed as one minus the ratio of Shannon entropy to the natural log of the number of unique clonotypes. The Youden index of ROC curves was used to select progression-free survival cut-offs for repertoire metrics, and analyses were performed in R 3.5.3. The public sequencing data were trimmed at Q25 with fastp and processed into clonotypes with MiXCR by TCRdb, which kept only in-frame beta chains. Every entry covers one CDR3 protein and lists the most common genes and DNA from its rows. TCRdb's processing, not the authors', yielded these V and J calls. Across this sample there are roughly 27,000 distinct CDR3 sequences, with 35% to 55% seen only once. Of the sample, under 15% falls within the top ten clones.

General findings and caveats noted by the study authors: The small cohort and short follow-up limited the study, so independent validation of the findings is needed. TRBV and TRBJ usage frequencies reportedly varied with metastasis status, involving two V genes at baseline and several V and two J genes after SBRT. Post-SBRT Shannon entropy and its change from baseline were lower in patients who developed distant metastases; baseline Shannon entropy was not associated with metastases. Tumor specificity of expanded TCR clones was not determined. A decrease in unique TCR clone counts was observed after SBRT (median 10,088 before versus around 6,900 after; Wilcoxon paired P=0.011). None of the reported P values were adjusted for multiple comparisons.

V is cut back by 4 bases and J by 8 bases, with 7 bases in the junction unmatched. The CDR3, from cysteine to phenylalanine, totals 15 residues. Here the CDR3 DNA is all that survives: 45 bases in frame from base 1. Reading the germline V gene gives CDR1 KGHDR and CDR2 SFDVKD. The chain links TRBV24-1 with TRBJ1-4; TRBD1 matches 9 bases in the middle. The receptor comes from a donor aged 50 or older with non-small cell lung cancer. Sequenced here: PBMCs, sampled before or after stereotactic body radiation therapy (not recorded which). The nucleotides are TGTGCCACCAGTGACCCGGGACAGGGCCAAGAAAAACTGTTTTTT. It encodes CATSDPGQGQEKLFF.